A single sample gave rise to the 9 T cell receptor beta chains below, sequenced in a study of blood T cell repertoires in COVID-19. The repertoire was sequenced with immunoSEQ multiplex PCR; TCRdb's copy has only in-frame clones and lacks some. This table has about 180,000 clones, roughly 85% appearing once. Sample: PBMCs or T cells enriched from blood (not recorded which). The receptors come from a woman under 30 who had recovered from COVID-19.

V usage is TRBV5-1 and J usage is TRBJ1-1, with TRBD1 identical over 8 bases. The CDR3 spans 15 residues. With 2 bases clipped from V and 1 base from J, the junction kept 4 bases outside the gene matches. Germline lookup yields CDR1 SGHRS and CDR2 YFSETQ. As DNA, the CDR3 is TGCGCCAGCAGCTTCCGGACAGGGAGGAACACTGAAGCTTTCTTT. Its translation is CASSFRTGRNTEAFF.

This CDR3 is CASSHAGTGANYGYTF. Written as DNA, the CDR3 is TGTGCCAGCAGCCATGCCGGGACAGGAGCTAACTATGGCTACACCTTC. The V call is TRBV3-1 (or the pseudogene TRBV3-2), the J call TRBJ1-2; the match to TRBD1 covers 8 bases. This CDR3 has 16 amino acids. Germline CDR1 reads LGHDT; CDR2 reads YNNKEL (reference sequence). J was trimmed by 0 bases and V by 3 bases; bases with no gene match: 6.

The chain carries TRBV5-1 and TRBJ2-3; D possibly corresponds to TRBD1 (6 bases). The CDR3 contains 16 residues. Germline V gives CDR1 SGHRS, CDR2 YFSETQ. Trimming pared 2 bases from V and 4 bases from J, leaving 17 bases between. DNA for the CDR3: TGCGCCAGCAGCTTTACCACAGGGACGTCCGCAGATACGCAGTATTTT. Protein sequence: CASSFTTGTSADTQYF.

This chain uses TRBV28 with TRBJ1-5; D might be TRBD1 (5 bases). Germline CDR1 MDHEN, CDR2 SYDVKM. This CDR3 region has 15 residues. V dropped 4 bases and J dropped 4 bases, with 14 bases sitting between them. CDR3 nucleotides: TGTGCCAGCAGTTCTATCTCGGGGGGGAATCAGCCCCAGCATTTT. Translated: CASSSISGGNQPQHF.

V gene TRBV20-1 combines with J gene TRBJ2-6; D unclear. Germline V gene data show CDR1 as DFQATT and CDR2 as SNEGSKA (reference sequence). The CDR3 loop spans 11 amino acids. V was shortened by 5 bases and J by 5 bases, with 4 bases between the two germline ends. CDR3 nucleotide sequence: TGCAGTGCTGGCAGGGCCAACGTCCTGACTTTC. This translates into CSAGRANVLTF.

The chain is built from TRBV29-1 and TRBJ2-7; D is possibly TRBD2 (6 bases). CDR3 length equals 11 residues. V shed 6 bases and J shed 0 bases, with 6 bases lying between them. Per the germline V gene, CDR1 is SQVTM and CDR2 is ANQGSEA. In DNA form, the CDR3 reads TGCAGCGTCGGGGGCTCCTACGAGCAGTACTTC. Translated: CSVGGSYEQYF.

The chain links TRBV2 to TRBJ2-7; weak D call: TRBD1 (5 bases). CDR1 is SNHLY, CDR2 FYNNEI, per germline. The CDR3 has 13 amino acids. V was pared by 2 bases and J by 3 bases, with 8 bases between. CDR3 nucleotide sequence: TGTGCCAGCAGTGAACAGGGTATCTACGAGCAGTACTTC. This encodes CASSEQGIYEQYF. The whole variable domain, filled in from reference TRBV2 and TRBJ2-7, reads EPEVTQTPSHQVTQMGQEVILRCVPISNHLYFYWYRQILGQKVEFLVSFYNNEISEKSEIFDDQFSVERPDGSNFTLKIRSTKLEDSAMYFCASSEQGIYEQYFGPGTRLTVT.

The chain recombines TRBV5-1 with TRBJ1-1; D gene unclear. The V end lost 1 base, the J end lost 0 bases, and 10 bases lay between the germline ends. This CDR3 is built from 15 residues. Germline CDR1 SGHRS, CDR2 YFSETQ. CDR3 region: CASSLSLAVNTEAFF. CDR3 DNA sequence: TGCGCCAGCAGCTTGTCCCTCGCGGTGAACACTGAAGCTTTCTTT.

CDR3 bases: TGTGCCAGCAGCTTGGGATGGGAGGTCTACGAGCAGTACTTC. Translating it yields CASSLGWEVYEQYF. V usage is TRBV5-5 and J usage is TRBJ2-7, with D maybe TRBD2 (6 bases). V was clipped by 0 bases and J by 3 bases, with 10 bases between them. The CDR3 covers 14 residues. Germline V lookup: CDR1 SGHKS, CDR2 YYEKEE (reference sequence).